This T cell receptor beta chain was documented in a study of regulatory T cells in long-lasting Graves disease. General study findings and limits: The study found lower TCR diversity in persistent Graves' patients than in newly diagnosed ones.

Arm-PCR of CDR3 regions with iRepertoire HTBI primers generated TCR beta libraries. A single record per CDR3 protein comes from TCRdb applying MiXCR to the multiplex PCR reads. Among around 450,000 distinct CDR3 sequences listed, roughly 21% were seen once. The junction had 5 bases not matched to a gene; V was cut back by 3 bases and J by 0 bases. From germline, CDR1 is PRHDT and CDR2 FYEKMQ (reference sequence). This CDR3 spans 16 amino acids. Only a few counts were recorded for this clonotype. Its antigen is as yet unknown. As for time point: persistent/refractory GD, antithyroid drugs over 5 years with positive TRAb. Generation of the TCR library employed RNA extracted from PBMCs. Per American Thyroid Association guidelines, Graves' disease was diagnosed. Staff drew roughly 9 milliliters of peripheral blood into EDTA tubes.

The source was peripheral blood mononuclear cells (PBMCs), collected when the disease was refractory, from a patient treated with antithyroid drugs. The chain has TRBV13 and TRBJ2-5; 9 bases map to TRBD2. The source is a female donor with Graves disease. The CDR3 DNA reads TGTGCCAGCAGCTTTTTGACTAGCGGTGACCAAGAGACCCAGTACTTC. This encodes CASSFLTSGDQETQYF. The entire variable domain, with the rest obtained from reference TRBV13 and TRBJ2-5, is as follows: AAGVIQSPRHLIKEKRETATLKCYPIPRHDTVYWYQQGPGQDPQFLISFYEKMQSDKGSIPDRFSAQQFSDYHSELNMSSLELGDSALYFCASSFLTSGDQETQYFGPGTRLLVL.